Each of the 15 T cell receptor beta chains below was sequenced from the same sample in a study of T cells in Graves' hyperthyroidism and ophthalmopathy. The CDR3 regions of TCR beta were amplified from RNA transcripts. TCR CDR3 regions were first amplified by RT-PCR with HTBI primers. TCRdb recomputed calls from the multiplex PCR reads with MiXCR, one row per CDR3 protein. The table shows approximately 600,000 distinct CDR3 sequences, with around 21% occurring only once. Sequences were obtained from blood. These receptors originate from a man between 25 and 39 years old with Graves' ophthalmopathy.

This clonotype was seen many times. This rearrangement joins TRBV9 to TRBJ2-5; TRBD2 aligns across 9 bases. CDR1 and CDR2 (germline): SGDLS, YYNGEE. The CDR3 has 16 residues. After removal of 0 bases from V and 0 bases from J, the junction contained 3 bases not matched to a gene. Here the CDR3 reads CASSVGASGNQETQYF. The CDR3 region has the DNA TGTGCCAGCAGCGTAGGAGCTAGCGGGAACCAAGAGACCCAGTACTTC.

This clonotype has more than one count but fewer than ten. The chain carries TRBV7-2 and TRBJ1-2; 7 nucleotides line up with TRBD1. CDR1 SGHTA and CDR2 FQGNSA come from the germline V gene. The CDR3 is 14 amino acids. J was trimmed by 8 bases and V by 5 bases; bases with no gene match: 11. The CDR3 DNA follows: TGTGCCAGCAGCACGCCGGACAGGCGTAAGGGCTACACCTTC. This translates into CASSTPDRRKGYTF.

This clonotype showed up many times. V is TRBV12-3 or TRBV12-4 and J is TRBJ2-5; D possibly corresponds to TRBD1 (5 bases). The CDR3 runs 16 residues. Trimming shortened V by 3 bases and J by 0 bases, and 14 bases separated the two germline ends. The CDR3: CASSFEAGKYQETQYF. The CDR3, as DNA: TGTGCCAGCAGTTTTGAGGCAGGGAAGTACCAAGAGACCCAGTACTTC.

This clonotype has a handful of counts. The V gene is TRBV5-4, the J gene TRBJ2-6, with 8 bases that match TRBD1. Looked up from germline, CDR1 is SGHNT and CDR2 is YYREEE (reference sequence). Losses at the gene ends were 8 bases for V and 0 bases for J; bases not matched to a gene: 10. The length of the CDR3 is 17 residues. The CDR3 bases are TGTGCCAGTGAAAGGGACAGGTTCAGCTCTGGGGCCAACGTCCTGACTTTC. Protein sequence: CASERDRFSSGANVLTF.

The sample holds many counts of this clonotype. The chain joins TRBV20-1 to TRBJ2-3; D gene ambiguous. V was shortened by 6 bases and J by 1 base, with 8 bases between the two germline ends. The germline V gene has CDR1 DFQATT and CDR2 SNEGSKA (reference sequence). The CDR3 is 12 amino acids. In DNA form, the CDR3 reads TGCAGTGCGCTGGACGGCACAGATACGCAGTATTTT. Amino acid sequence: CSALDGTDTQYF.

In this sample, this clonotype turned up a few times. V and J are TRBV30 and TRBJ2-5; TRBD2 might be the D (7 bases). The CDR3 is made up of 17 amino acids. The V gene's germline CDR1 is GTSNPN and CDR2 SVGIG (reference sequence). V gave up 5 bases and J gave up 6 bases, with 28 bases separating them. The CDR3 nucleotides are TGTGCCTGGGGGTCGGGGGGCTCAGCGGCTCTTACGCAGACCCAGTACTTC. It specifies CAWGSGGSAALTQTQYF.

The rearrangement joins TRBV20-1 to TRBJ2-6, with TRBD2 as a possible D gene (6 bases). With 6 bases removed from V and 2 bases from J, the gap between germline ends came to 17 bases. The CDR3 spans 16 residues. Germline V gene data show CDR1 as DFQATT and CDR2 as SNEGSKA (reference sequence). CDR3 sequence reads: CSATPGLIPGANVLTF. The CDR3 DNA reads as TGCAGTGCCACCCCGGGACTCATTCCTGGGGCCAACGTCCTGACTTTC.

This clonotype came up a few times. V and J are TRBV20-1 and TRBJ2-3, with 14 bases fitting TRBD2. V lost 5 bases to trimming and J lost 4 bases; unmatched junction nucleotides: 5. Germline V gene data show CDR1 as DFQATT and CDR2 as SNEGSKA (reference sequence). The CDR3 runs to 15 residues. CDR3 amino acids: CSAWMGLAGADTQYF. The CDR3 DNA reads TGCAGTGCTTGGATGGGACTAGCGGGAGCAGATACGCAGTATTTT.

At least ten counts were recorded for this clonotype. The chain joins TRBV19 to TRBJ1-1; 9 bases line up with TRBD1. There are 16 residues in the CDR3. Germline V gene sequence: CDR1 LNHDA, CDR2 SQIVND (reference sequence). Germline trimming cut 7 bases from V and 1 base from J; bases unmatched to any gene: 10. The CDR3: CASNFTPGQGNTEAFF. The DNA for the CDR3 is TGTGCCAGTAATTTCACCCCGGGACAGGGGAACACTGAAGCTTTCTTT.

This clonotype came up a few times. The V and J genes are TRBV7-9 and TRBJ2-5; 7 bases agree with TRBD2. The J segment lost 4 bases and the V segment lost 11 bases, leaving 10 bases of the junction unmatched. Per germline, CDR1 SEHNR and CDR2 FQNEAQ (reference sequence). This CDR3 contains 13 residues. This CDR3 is CASPPPGGETQYF. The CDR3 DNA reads TGTGCCTCCCCTCCGCCGGGGGGAGAGACCCAGTACTTC.

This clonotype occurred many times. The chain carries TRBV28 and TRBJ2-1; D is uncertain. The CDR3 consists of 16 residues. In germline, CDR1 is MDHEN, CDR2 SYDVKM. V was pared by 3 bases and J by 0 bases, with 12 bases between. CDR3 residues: CASSFSTGSSYNEQFF. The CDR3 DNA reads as TGTGCCAGCAGTTTTTCCACGGGCAGCTCCTACAATGAGCAGTTCTTC.

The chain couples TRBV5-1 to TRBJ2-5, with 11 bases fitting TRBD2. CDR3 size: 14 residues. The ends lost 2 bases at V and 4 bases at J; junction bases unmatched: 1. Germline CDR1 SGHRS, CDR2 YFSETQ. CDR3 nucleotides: TGCGCCAGCAGCTTCGGACTAGCGGGAGAGACCCAGTACTTC. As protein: CASSFGLAGETQYF.

In DNA form, the CDR3 reads TGCGCCAGCAGCCAAGATGAGGGACTTGCAGCTTTCTTT. It encodes CASSQDEGLAAFF. The chain links TRBV4-1 to TRBJ1-1; perhaps TRBD1 as D (5 bases). Trimming cost V 0 bases and J 10 bases, with 12 bases left between them. The CDR3 runs to 13 residues. CDR1 is MGHRA and CDR2 is YSYEKL in the germline V gene.

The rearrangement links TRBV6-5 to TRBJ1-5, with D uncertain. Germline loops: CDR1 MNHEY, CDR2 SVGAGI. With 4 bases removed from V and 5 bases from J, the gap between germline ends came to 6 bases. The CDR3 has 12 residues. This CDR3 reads CASSSPYQPQHF. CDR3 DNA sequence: TGTGCCAGCAGTTCCCCGTATCAGCCCCAGCATTTT.

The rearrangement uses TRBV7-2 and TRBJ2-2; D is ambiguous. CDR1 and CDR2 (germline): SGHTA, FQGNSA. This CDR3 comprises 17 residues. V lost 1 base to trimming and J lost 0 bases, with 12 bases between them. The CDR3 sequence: CASSLVAAGSNTGELFF. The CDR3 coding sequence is TGTGCCAGCAGCTTAGTCGCCGCCGGATCGAACACCGGGGAGCTGTTTTTT.